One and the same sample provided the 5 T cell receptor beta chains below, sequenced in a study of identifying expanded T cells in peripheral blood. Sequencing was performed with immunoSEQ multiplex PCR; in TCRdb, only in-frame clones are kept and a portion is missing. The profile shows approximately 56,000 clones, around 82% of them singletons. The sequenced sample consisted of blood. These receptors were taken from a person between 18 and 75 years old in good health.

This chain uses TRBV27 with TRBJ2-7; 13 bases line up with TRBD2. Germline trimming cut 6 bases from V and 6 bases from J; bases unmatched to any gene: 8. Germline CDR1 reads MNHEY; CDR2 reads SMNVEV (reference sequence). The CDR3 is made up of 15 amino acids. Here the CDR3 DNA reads TGTGCCAGCAGCCAAACTAGCGGGAGGGTTACCGAGCAGTACTTC. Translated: CASSQTSGRVTEQYF.

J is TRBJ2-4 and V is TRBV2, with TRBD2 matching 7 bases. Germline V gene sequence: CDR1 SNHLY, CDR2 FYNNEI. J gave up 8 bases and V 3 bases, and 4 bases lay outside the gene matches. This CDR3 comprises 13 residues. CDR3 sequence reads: CASSDGGVHIQYF. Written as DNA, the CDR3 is TGTGCCAGCAGTGATGGGGGGGTTCACATTCAGTACTTC.

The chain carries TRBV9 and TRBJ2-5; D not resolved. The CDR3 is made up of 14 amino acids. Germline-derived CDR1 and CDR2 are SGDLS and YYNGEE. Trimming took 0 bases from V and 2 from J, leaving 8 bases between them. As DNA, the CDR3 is TGTGCCAGCAGCGTAGAGGCAGATCAAGAGACCCAGTACTTC. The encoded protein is CASSVEADQETQYF.

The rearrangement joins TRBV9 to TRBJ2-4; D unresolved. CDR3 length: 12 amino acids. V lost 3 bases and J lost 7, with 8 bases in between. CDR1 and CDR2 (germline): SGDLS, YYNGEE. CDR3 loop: CASSDSRNIQYF. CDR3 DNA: TGTGCCAGCAGCGACTCACGTAACATTCAGTACTTC. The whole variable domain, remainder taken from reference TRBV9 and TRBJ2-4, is DSGVTQTPKHLITATGQRVTLRCSPRSGDLSVYWYQQSLDQGLQFLIQYYNGEERAKGNILERFSAQQFPDLHSELNLSSLELGDSALYFCASSDSRNIQYFGAGTRLSVL.

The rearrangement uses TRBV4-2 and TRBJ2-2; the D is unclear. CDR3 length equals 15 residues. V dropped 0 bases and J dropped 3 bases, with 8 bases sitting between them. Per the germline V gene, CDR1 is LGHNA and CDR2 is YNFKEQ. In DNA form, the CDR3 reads TGTGCCAGCAGCCAAGAATTTTTGGACACCGGGGAGCTGTTTTTT. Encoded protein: CASSQEFLDTGELFF.